The text below deals with one TCR beta chain. These data are taken from a study of blood T cell repertoires in COVID-19. This CDR3 has 16 residues. Germline V CDR1 and CDR2: SGDLS, YYNGEE. The V segment lost 0 bases and the J segment 10 bases; nucleotides outside the gene matches: 8. Source study methods: Nucleated cell number was recorded as an estimate derived from reference gene primer amplification. Assay used: immunoSEQ multiplex PCR; TCRdb lists only in-frame clones, some missing. D and trimming come from the DNA, and the V and J calls and clone size come from that table. Among a few hundred thousand clones listed, roughly 89% were seen once. The participants were between about 18 and 90 years old and came from some 23 US areas.

This clonotype was obtained from a man aged 25-40 years who had been exposed to COVID-19. This chain joins TRBV9 and TRBJ1-6; 9 bases fit TRBD1. Sequencing input: PBMCs or T cells enriched from blood (not recorded which). The CDR3 DNA reads as TGTGCCAGCAGCGTAGACCAGACAGGGGGTAAATCACCCCTCCACTTT. The encoded protein is CASSVDQTGGKSPLHF.